Listed here are 14 T cell receptor beta chains from one sample, sequenced in a study of blood T cell repertoires in COVID-19. The repertoire was sequenced with immunoSEQ multiplex PCR; TCRdb's copy has only in-frame clones and lacks some. The table lists a few hundred thousand clones, 88% of them singletons. Sequencing was carried out using peripheral blood. These receptor sequences come from a woman between 45 and 60 years old with active or convalescent COVID-19.

The J gene is TRBJ1-4, the V gene TRBV14; 8 nucleotides agree with TRBD1. Trimming removed 4 bases from V and 0 bases from J; junction bases left unmatched: 1. CDR3 length: 15 amino acids. Germline CDR1 is SGHDN and CDR2 is FVKESK. The CDR3 nucleotides read TGTGCCAGCAGCCGACAGGGGTCAACTAATGAAAAACTGTTTTTT. It specifies CASSRQGSTNEKLFF.

This chain's CDR3 is CASSFSAGEIISGNTIYF. CDR3 nucleotides: TGTGCCAGCAGTTTTTCCGCAGGGGAGATAATCTCTGGAAACACCATATATTTT. The gene calls are TRBV28 and TRBJ1-3, with TRBD1 as a possible D gene (6 bases). The CDR3 totals 18 residues. CDR1 and CDR2 (germline): MDHEN, SYDVKM. Trimming cost V 3 bases and J 0 bases, with 18 bases left between them.

For the CDR3, the DNA is TGTGCCAGCAGCTTAGCAGGTTCAGCGGGAGTGCACACCGGGGAGCTGTTTTTT. Its protein is CASSLAGSAGVHTGELFF. V is TRBV7-2 and J is TRBJ2-2, with 8 bases identical to TRBD2. Germline CDR1 SGHTA, CDR2 FQGNSA. CDR3 length: 18 amino acids. V lost 0 bases and J lost 3; bases outside the gene matches: 9.

V usage is TRBV11-3 and J usage is TRBJ2-7; 12 bases match TRBD1. Trimming at V came to 5 bases and at J to 6 bases, leaving 8 bases not matched to a gene. From germline, CDR1 is SGHNT and CDR2 YENEEA. The CDR3 totals 15 residues. Here the CDR3 DNA reads TGTGCCAGCAGCGCGGGACAGGGGGCGCCGGGCGAGCAGTACTTC. It specifies CASSAGQGAPGEQYF.

The chain joins TRBV11-1 to TRBJ1-6, with TRBD1 as a possible D gene (5 bases). The CDR3 has 13 residues. Between the trimmed V and J ends, which lost 3 bases and 8 bases, there was a span of 8 bases. CDR1 and CDR2 from the germline V gene are SGHAT and FQDESV (reference sequence). CDR3 loop: CASSFTRDSPLHF. DNA of the CDR3: TGTGCCAGCAGCTTCACCAGGGATTCACCCCTCCACTTT.

The chain couples TRBV15 to TRBJ2-3; tentatively, D is TRBD2 (5 bases). Germline lookup yields CDR1 LNHNV and CDR2 YYDKDF (reference sequence). V lost 3 bases and J lost 7, with 17 bases in between. This CDR3 is 15 amino acids long. The CDR3 sequence: CATSSLDGIRYTQYF. The CDR3 bases are TGTGCCACCAGCAGCTTGGACGGGATAAGGTATACGCAGTATTTT.

The chain links TRBV30 to TRBJ1-1; tentative D call: TRBD1 (5 bases). Germline lookup yields CDR1 GTSNPN and CDR2 SVGIG (reference sequence). V shed 0 bases and J shed 7 bases, with 9 bases lying between them. The CDR3 has 12 amino acids. Here the CDR3 DNA reads TGTGCCTGGAGTGTACAGGCCCTTGAAGCTTTCTTT. Residues: CAWSVQALEAFF.

The V call is TRBV9, the J call TRBJ1-1; 9 positions agree with TRBD1. The germline CDR1 and CDR2 sequences are SGDLS and YYNGEE. Unmatched junction bases numbered 19, after V lost 4 bases and J lost 0 bases. This CDR3 has 20 residues. CDR3 sequence (DNA): TGTGCCAGCAGCCTAAGCTCGGTATTGGGGGACAGGGATTTGAACACTGAAGCTTTCTTT. Translation gives CASSLSSVLGDRDLNTEAFF. Supplemented by reference TRBV9 and TRBJ1-1, the full variable domain reads DSGVTQTPKHLITATGQRVTLRCSPRSGDLSVYWYQQSLDQGLQFLIQYYNGEERAKGNILERFSAQQFPDLHSELNLSSLELGDSALYFCASSLSSVLGDRDLNTEAFFGQGTRLTVV.

The chain joins TRBV7-8 to TRBJ1-1; D call uncertain. The CDR3 extends over 13 amino acids. In germline, CDR1 is SGHVS, CDR2 FQNEAQ. Deletions cut 3 bases from V and 2 bases from J, with 7 bases between. CDR3 nucleotides: TGTGCCAGCAGCTTCCGCACTAACACTGAAGCTTTCTTT. It encodes CASSFRTNTEAFF.

V gene TRBV7-9 combines with J gene TRBJ1-4; 9 bases agree with TRBD1. This CDR3 has 14 amino acids. Germline lookup yields CDR1 SEHNR and CDR2 FQNEAQ (reference sequence). The J segment lost 6 bases and the V segment lost 6 bases, leaving 5 bases of the junction unmatched. The CDR3 bases are TGTGCCAGCAGGGGGGGACAGGGTGATGAAAAACTGTTTTTT. It translates to CASRGGQGDEKLFF.

This clone was recorded once. The genes are TRBV6-1 and TRBJ1-1; 9 nucleotides match TRBD1. Unmatched junction bases numbered 3, after V lost 0 bases and J lost 7 bases. The V gene's germline CDR1 is MNHNS and CDR2 SASEGT. The CDR3 totals 14 residues. The CDR3 coding sequence is TGTGCCAGCAGTGAAGCGGAGGACAGGGGTGAAGCTTTCTTT. It encodes CASSEAEDRGEAFF.

This chain connects TRBV29-1 to TRBJ1-1; D perhaps matches TRBD1 (6 bases). V gave up 6 bases and J gave up 1 base, with 12 bases separating them. Germline CDR1 reads SQVTM; CDR2 reads ANQGSEA. The CDR3 is 13 residues long. CDR3 loop: CSVHQGRNTEAFF. The CDR3 region has the DNA TGCAGCGTCCATCAGGGGAGGAACACTGAAGCTTTCTTT.

This chain joins TRBV7-9 and TRBJ2-4; 7 bases line up with TRBD2. There are 15 residues in the CDR3. The J segment lost 4 bases and the V segment lost 1 base, leaving 4 bases of the junction unmatched. CDR1 SEHNR and CDR2 FQNEAQ come from the germline V gene (reference sequence). The CDR3 is CASSLVGEGKNIQYF. DNA for the CDR3: TGTGCCAGCAGCTTAGTCGGGGAGGGAAAAAACATTCAGTACTTC.

The chain uses TRBV7-2 and TRBJ1-1; no clear D. Trimming took off 0 bases at V and 5 bases at J, with 13 bases between the two ends. CDR1 is SGHTA, CDR2 FQGNSA, per germline. CDR3 length: 15 amino acids. CDR3: CASSLARGVGTEAFF. CDR3 in DNA: TGTGCCAGCAGCTTAGCTCGTGGCGTCGGGACTGAAGCTTTCTTT.